These T cell receptor beta chains were read from a single sample in a study of shared clonotypes between healthy human individuals. Here immunoSEQ multiplex PCR was the method, and the copy in TCRdb shows in-frame clones only, minus some. In the table there are about 320,000 clones, around 90% of which are singletons. Sequenced: memory CD8+ T cells sorted from blood. All receptors derive from a man between 18 and 29 years old in good health. CDR3s include the opening cysteine and the closing phenylalanine or tryptophan. The D gene is left open where the match is weak. Clone size appears in some rows only: once, few, many, or a class for an expanded clone.

NA | TRBJ2-1 | NA | TRBV7-9 | TGTGCCAGCAGCTACGTAGGGGGTAGGAATGAGCAGTTCTTC | CASSYVGGRNEQFF
NA | TRBJ2-4 | NA | TRBV28 | TGTGCCAGCAGTTTAGCCAGAGCAAACATTCAGTACTTC | CASSLARANIQYF
NA | TRBJ1-6 | NA | TRBV9 | TGTGCCAGCAGTACCGGACCCTTATGGAGTTCACCCCTCCACTTT | CASSTGPLWSSPLHF
TRBD2 | TRBJ2-5 | NA | TRBV7-2 | TGTGCCAGCAGCCTCGCTAGCGGACTTTGGGAGACCCAGTACTTC | CASSLASGLWETQYF
TRBD1 | TRBJ1-1 | NA | TRBV4-1 | TGCGCCAGCAGCCAAAAACAGGGGGCCCTCTTGAACACTGAAGCTTTCTTT | CASSQKQGALLNTEAFF
TRBD2 | TRBJ2-7 | NA | TRBV10-3 | TGTGCCATCAGGAGTGGGGGGGATAACTTCTACGAGCAGTACTTC | CAIRSGGDNFYEQYF
NA | TRBJ1-1 | NA | TRBV11-2 | TGTGCCAGCAGCTTACTGGGTGCTGGGACTGAAGCTTTCTTT | CASSLLGAGTEAFF
NA | TRBJ2-7 | NA | TRBV27 | TGTGCCAGCAGTTTGGCACTCTACTACGAGCAGTACTTC | CASSLALYYEQYF
NA | TRBJ2-1 | NA | TRBV5-1 | TGCGCCAGCAGCTTGGGGACTTCCGCTAATGAGCAGTTCTTC | CASSLGTSANEQFF
NA | TRBJ1-1 | NA | TRBV5-8 | TGTGCCAGCAGCCCCGGGTGGGGAAGGAACACTGAAGCTTTCTTT | CASSPGWGRNTEAFF
TRBD2 | TRBJ2-1 | many | TRBV10-3 | TGTGCCATCAGTGAGGGGACTAGCGGGTCGAGCTCCTACAATGAGCAGTTCTTC | CAISEGTSGSSSYNEQFF
NA | TRBJ2-5 | NA | TRBV7-9 | TGTGCCAGCAGCTTAATAGTGGGAGCGGGAGAGACCCAGTACTTC | CASSLIVGAGETQYF
NA | TRBJ2-5 | NA | TRBV7-9 | TGTGCCAGCAGCTTAATAGGAGAGACCCAGTACTTC | CASSLIGETQYF
TRBD1 | TRBJ2-7 | NA | TRBV5-5 | TGTGCCAGCAGCTTCTTTCGGGACAGCTCCTACGAGCAGTACTTC | CASSFFRDSSYEQYF
NA | TRBJ2-1 | NA | TRBV5-1 | TGCGCCAGCAGCCTGGAGGGTGAGCAGTTCTTC | CASSLEGEQFF
TRBD2 | TRBJ2-7 | NA | TRBV10-1 | TGCGCCAGCAGTGAGACCCTAGCGGGGTCCTACGAGCAGTACTTC | CASSETLAGSYEQYF
NA | TRBJ1-1 | NA | TRBV19 | TGTGCCAGTAGTATAGCAGGAATGGCGAGGAACACTGAAGCTTTCTTT | CASSIAGMARNTEAFF
NA | TRBJ1-2 | NA | TRBV5-4 | TGTGCCAGCAGCTTGGGGGGGCCCGACTATGGCTACACCTTC | CASSLGGPDYGYTF
NA | TRBJ2-7 | NA | TRBV29-1 | TGCAGCGTTTGCAGGGGCTACACGTGCGAGCAGTACTTC | CSVCRGYTCEQYF
NA | TRBJ2-7 | NA | TRBV5-4 | TGTGCCAGCAGCTTGGGGGCCGGGGTCGCCTACGAGCAGTACTTC | CASSLGAGVAYEQYF
NA | TRBJ1-2 | NA | TRBV7-8 | TGTGCCAGCAGCTTGGAAGGGAACTATGGCTACACCTTC | CASSLEGNYGYTF
TRBD2 | TRBJ2-3 | NA | TRBV28 | TGTGCCAGCAGTTTAGGGTTCGGCGGGAGGGATACAGATACGCAGTATTTT | CASSLGFGGRDTDTQYF
TRBD2 | TRBJ2-3 | NA | TRBV5-1 | TGCGCCAGCAGCTTGGTGGTTAGCGGGGGGATCACAGATACGCAGTATTTT | CASSLVVSGGITDTQYF
TRBD1 | TRBJ1-6 | NA | TRBV7-9 | TGTGCCAGCAGCCACAGACAGGGAAATTCACCCCTCCACTTT | CASSHRQGNSPLHF